The 22 T cell receptor beta chains in this list originate from one sample, sequenced in a study of high-grade serous ovarian cancer treatment subgroups. Tumor samples were obtained before definitive surgery or chemotherapy. Libraries were prepared by immunoSEQ multiplex PCR; TCRdb keeps only in-frame clonotypes and omits some of them. The repertoire holds about 9,000 clones, with roughly three quarters as singletons. Sequencing used tumor tissue. These receptors originate from a human donor with high-grade serous ovarian cancer.

The chain links TRBV19 to TRBJ1-1; 7 nucleotides match TRBD1. Germline V CDR1 and CDR2: LNHDA, SQIVND (reference sequence). The CDR3 is 15 residues long. The V gene end was trimmed by 7 bases and the J gene end by 6 bases; junction bases not matched to a gene: 14. CDR3 loop: CASNRRGERAAEAFF. The CDR3 coding sequence is TGTGCCAGTAACCGCAGGGGGGAAAGGGCGGCTGAAGCTTTCTTT.

This clone was counted a few times. CDR3 bases: TGTGCCAGCTCACCACCGGGGACAGGGGGCCCCTACGAGCAGTACTTC. It is translated as CASSPPGTGGPYEQYF. The V call is TRBV18, the J call TRBJ2-7, with 12 bases that match TRBD1. The CDR3 contains 16 residues. Trimming removed 0 bases from V and 2 bases from J; junction bases left unmatched: 2. Germline assignment: CDR1 KGHSH and CDR2 LQKENI.

This clone has a handful of counts. This chain joins TRBV6-5 and TRBJ1-2, with TRBD1 matching over 7 bases. After removal of 6 bases from V and 4 bases from J, the junction contained 11 bases not matched to a gene. There are 15 residues in the CDR3. CDR1 is MNHEY, CDR2 SVGAGI, per germline. DNA for the CDR3: TGTGCCAGCAGCCCCTTGACAGGGCGAGGCTATGGCTACACCTTC. This sequence encodes CASSPLTGRGYGYTF.

This chain connects TRBV9 to TRBJ2-2; TRBD2 agrees at 8 bases. The CDR3 covers 16 residues. Germline CDR1 reads SGDLS; CDR2 reads YYNGEE. With 3 bases clipped from V and 5 bases from J, the junction kept 9 bases outside the gene matches. The CDR3 nucleotides are TGTGCCAGCAGCGACATAGCGGGGCGGGGGACCGGGGAGCTGTTTTTT. This translates into CASSDIAGRGTGELFF.

The CDR3 sequence: CASRVGVAYTEAFF. Written as DNA, the CDR3 is TGTGCCAGCAGGGTTGGGGTAGCGTACACTGAAGCTTTCTTT. V usage is TRBV6-5 and J usage is TRBJ1-1, with D hard to call. Trimming took 6 bases from V and 3 from J, leaving 14 bases between them. Germline CDR1 and CDR2: MNHEY and SVGAGI. This CDR3 has 14 residues.

This chain joins TRBV19 and TRBJ2-5; D gene uncertain. The J call may be wrong; the DNA end is better matched by TRBJ2-7. The germline V gene has CDR1 LNHDA and CDR2 SQIVND (reference sequence). CDR3 length: 13 residues. CDR3 bases: TGTGCCAGTAGTTCGCGTGCTACCTACGAGCAGTACTTC. Translating it yields CASSSRATYEQYF.

In its sample, this clone was seen once. V is TRBV7-2 and J is TRBJ2-1; TRBD2 aligns across 7 bases. CDR1 and CDR2 from the germline V gene are SGHTA and FQGNSA. This CDR3 is 15 amino acids long. Trimming at V came to 3 bases and at J to 4 bases, leaving 6 bases not matched to a gene. This CDR3 reads CASSLGGMGYNEQFF. In DNA form, the CDR3 reads TGTGCCAGCAGCTTGGGAGGGATGGGATACAATGAGCAGTTCTTC. Full variable domain (remainder filled in from reference TRBV7-2 and TRBJ2-1): GAGVSQSPSNKVTEKGKDVELRCDPISGHTALYWYRQSLGQGLEFLIYFQGNSAPDKSGLPSDRFSAERTGGSVSTLTIQRTQQEDSAVYLCASSLGGMGYNEQFFGPGTRLTVL.

The rearrangement links TRBV5-1 to TRBJ1-5; the D is unclear. From germline, CDR1 is SGHRS and CDR2 YFSETQ. V gave up 0 bases and J gave up 3 bases, with 10 bases separating them. CDR3 size: 15 residues. CDR3 protein: CASSLVSGFNQPQHF. The CDR3 DNA reads as TGCGCCAGCAGCTTGGTTTCCGGGTTCAATCAGCCCCAGCATTTT.

This clone occurred a few times. The chain has TRBV18 and TRBJ2-6; TRBD1 aligns across 7 bases. J lost 4 bases, V lost 5 bases, and 5 bases had no gene match. Germline V gene data show CDR1 as KGHSH and CDR2 as LQKENI. The CDR3 length is 15 residues. CDR3 sequence (DNA): TGTGCCAGCTCAGAAACAGGGGTAGGGGCCAACGTCCTGACTTTC. Residues: CASSETGVGANVLTF.

V is TRBV12-5 and J is TRBJ1-1; 7 nucleotides align to TRBD1. Germline-derived CDR1 and CDR2 are LGHNT and FRNRAP. CDR3 length equals 14 residues. With V trimmed by 4 bases and J by 2 bases, 4 bases remained unmatched. CDR3 DNA sequence: TGTGCTAGTGGTTCCGGACAGGCTAACACTGAAGCTTTCTTT. This codes for CASGSGQANTEAFF.

This CDR3 reads CAISEPGQGSGNTIYF. The CDR3 region has the DNA TGTGCCATCAGTGAGCCGGGACAAGGCTCTGGAAACACCATATATTTT. V gene TRBV10-3 combines with J gene TRBJ1-3, with D maybe TRBD1 (6 bases). The CDR3 runs to 16 residues. Germline lookup yields CDR1 ENHRY and CDR2 SYGVKD. Trimming took off 2 bases at V and 0 bases at J, with 11 bases between the two ends.

This rearrangement joins TRBV11-2 to TRBJ2-1; D remains ambiguous. Germline lookup yields CDR1 SGHAT and CDR2 FQNNGV. With 1 base removed from V and 0 bases from J, the gap between germline ends came to 7 bases. This CDR3 comprises 15 residues. This CDR3 reads CASSLGGNSYNEQFF. The CDR3 DNA reads as TGTGCCAGCAGCTTAGGTGGTAACTCCTACAATGAGCAGTTCTTC.

The V and J genes are TRBV10-3 and TRBJ1-1; maybe TRBD1 (5 bases). There are 13 residues in the CDR3. Germline V gene sequence: CDR1 ENHRY, CDR2 SYGVKD. Trimming removed 6 bases from V and 1 base from J, with 9 bases in between. The CDR3 bases are TGTGCCATCAGGGGGACGACGAACACTGAAGCTTTCTTT. Encoded protein: CAIRGTTNTEAFF.

CDR3 nucleotides: TGTGCCAGCTCACCCTCCCATGAAAACATTCAGTACTTC. Protein product: CASSPSHENIQYF. This rearrangement joins TRBV18 to TRBJ2-4; D gene ambiguous. The germline gives CDR1 KGHSH, CDR2 LQKENI. This CDR3 is 13 amino acids long. V was trimmed by 3 bases and J by 5 bases, leaving 8 bases between them.

V and J are TRBV19 and TRBJ1-5; D perhaps matches TRBD1 (6 bases). V lost 10 bases to trimming and J lost 4 bases, with 20 bases between them. The germline V gene has CDR1 LNHDA and CDR2 SQIVND (reference sequence). The CDR3 totals 15 residues. CDR3 DNA sequence: TGTGCCACAACCCACAGGGTTTCAGGGAATCAGCCCCAGCATTTT. This codes for CATTHRVSGNQPQHF.

V gene TRBV4-1 combines with J gene TRBJ2-3; D uncertain. V was pared by 1 base and J by 1 base, with 9 bases between. CDR1 and CDR2 (germline): MGHRA, YSYEKL. The CDR3 has 15 amino acids. Here the CDR3 reads CASSQVSRRTDTQYF. The CDR3 coding sequence is TGCGCCAGCAGCCAAGTTAGTCGCCGCACAGATACGCAGTATTTT.

V is TRBV9 and J is TRBJ2-2; D is ambiguous. V dropped 4 bases and J dropped 10 bases, with 20 bases sitting between them. The CDR3 totals 15 residues. CDR1 is SGDLS and CDR2 is YYNGEE in the germline V gene. The CDR3 DNA is TGTGCCAGCAGCCATAATCCCACGGGTTCGAAGGAGCTGTTTTTT. This gives the protein CASSHNPTGSKELFF.

As to this clone: A read error may account for a junction end that differs from germline. This rearrangement joins TRBV5-4 to TRBJ1-4; the match to TRBD1 covers 7 bases. Germline CDR1 and CDR2: SGHNT and YYREEE (reference sequence). The CDR3 extends over 15 amino acids. The CDR3 sequence: CASSLSWQGGEKLFF. The CDR3 DNA sequence: TGCGCCAGCAGCCTAAGCTGGCAGGGGGGGGAAAAACTGTTTTTT.

The chain uses TRBV11-2 and TRBJ1-2; D remains ambiguous. CDR1 SGHAT and CDR2 FQNNGV come from the germline V gene. This CDR3 region has 18 residues. With 1 base removed from V and 2 bases from J, the gap between germline ends came to 20 bases. The CDR3: CASSLVSPFDGTNYGYTF. The CDR3 DNA reads TGTGCCAGCAGCTTAGTTAGTCCCTTCGATGGCACCAACTATGGCTACACCTTC.

The chain recombines TRBV6-6 with TRBJ2-2, with D perhaps TRBD1 (5 bases). V was cut by 7 bases and J by 7 bases, with 10 bases left in between. There are 12 residues in the CDR3. The germline V gene has CDR1 MNHNY and CDR2 SVGAGI (reference sequence). CDR3 in DNA: TGTGCCAGCACTTTAAGGGGCGGGGAGCTGTTTTTT. The encoded protein is CASTLRGGELFF.

This clone appeared once. V usage is TRBV5-1 and J usage is TRBJ1-5; 8 bases map to TRBD1. The CDR3 sequence is 14 residues long. Germline CDR1 and CDR2: SGHRS and YFSETQ. Trimming at V came to 5 bases and at J to 4 bases, leaving 5 bases not matched to a gene. CDR3 sequence: CASRPGTGNQPQHF. CDR3 bases: TGCGCCAGCAGACCGGGGACAGGAAATCAGCCCCAGCATTTT. Based on the CDR3 plus reference TRBV5-1 and TRBJ1-5, the full variable domain is KAGVTQTPRYLIKTRGQQVTLSCSPISGHRSVSWYQQTPGQGLQFLFEYFSETQRNKGNFPGRFSGRQFSNSRSEMNVSTLELGDSALYLCASRPGTGNQPQHFGDGTRLSIL.

V and J are TRBV15 and TRBJ2-1; 9 bases agree with TRBD2. V was pared by 0 bases and J by 9 bases, with 9 bases of the junction left unmatched. CDR3 length: 16 residues. The germline V gene encodes CDR1 LNHNV and CDR2 YYDKDF (reference sequence). The CDR3 reads CATSRDVVAGAREQFF. DNA of the CDR3: TGTGCCACCAGCAGAGATGTGGTAGCGGGGGCCCGTGAGCAGTTCTTC.